These T cell receptor beta chains were read from a single sample in a study of T-cell memory formation after mild COVID-19. TCRdb processed the 5' RACE reads anew with MiXCR; each CDR3 protein has one entry. Of fewer than 450,000 distinct CDR3 sequences in the sample, roughly 24% were seen once. Sequencing used PBMCs or a T cell subset sorted from them (not recorded which). The receptors here all came from an adult woman who had mild COVID-19 (a few samples of this study predate the infection). Cell type and time point are not known. Both conserved end residues are part of each CDR3. A D gene is named only where the DNA matches it firmly. Not all rows give a size; the values are once, few, many and, for expanded clones, a class.

CDR3 protein,CDR3 DNA,J gene,D gene,clone size,V gene
CASSLVVQETQYF,TGTGCCAGCAGTTTAGTCGTCCAAGAGACCCAGTACTTC,TRBJ2-5,.,few,TRBV12-3/TRBV12-4
CASSLQASGGPEKTQYF,TGCGCCAGCAGCCTCCAAGCTAGCGGGGGCCCTGAGAAGACCCAGTACTTC,TRBJ2-5,TRBD2,.,TRBV4-1
CATSRYGTGRLEQYF,TGTGCCACCAGCAGATACGGGACAGGGAGGCTAGAGCAGTACTTC,TRBJ2-7,TRBD1,few,TRBV15
CSAPPSGEADTQYF,TGCAGTGCTCCACCTAGCGGGGAGGCAGATACGCAGTATTTT,TRBJ2-3,TRBD2,few,TRBV20-1
CSARDSGQGVGSNQPQHF,TGCAGTGCTAGAGATTCAGGACAGGGGGTAGGCAGCAATCAGCCCCAGCATTTT,TRBJ1-5,TRBD1,.,TRBV20-1
CADGLAGGEEKFF,TGTGCCGATGGACTAGCGGGAGGGGAGGAAAAGTTCTTC,TRBJ2-1,TRBD2,.,TRBV7-2
CASSFGGTGATEAFF,TGTGCCAGCAGTTTTGGAGGGACAGGGGCCACTGAAGCTTTCTTT,TRBJ1-1,TRBD1,.,TRBV28
CASSRDRERYGYTF,TGTGCCAGCAGCCGGGACAGGGAACGGTATGGCTACACCTTC,TRBJ1-2,TRBD1,.,TRBV2
CASSLNRGETQYF,TGTGCCAGCAGTTTAAACAGGGGAGAGACCCAGTACTTC,TRBJ2-5,TRBD1,many,TRBV12-3/TRBV12-4
CASRKQGKEQYF,TGTGCCAGCAGAAAACAGGGTAAAGAGCAGTACTTC,TRBJ2-7,.,few,TRBV6-5
CASGERGGHGEQFF,TGTGCCAGTGGGGAGCGGGGGGGCCATGGGGAGCAGTTCTTC,TRBJ2-1,TRBD2,.,TRBV19
CASSLLAGDIQYF,TGCGCCAGCAGCCTCTTAGCGGGGGACATTCAGTACTTC,TRBJ2-4,TRBD2,.,TRBV4-3
CASSQEGPTSSYEQYF,TGCGCCAGCAGCCAAGAAGGGCCGACTAGCTCCTACGAGCAGTACTTC,TRBJ2-7,.,few,TRBV4-3
CASSLGYPAEAFF,TGTGCCAGCAGCTTAGGCTATCCCGCTGAAGCTTTCTTT,TRBJ1-1,.,many,TRBV7-9
CSVGEFNQPQHF,TGCAGCGTTGGCGAATTCAATCAGCCCCAGCATTTT,TRBJ1-5,.,many,TRBV29-1
CASSSPGLNTEAFF,TGTGCCAGCAGTTCGCCAGGATTGAACACTGAAGCTTTCTTT,TRBJ1-1,.,many,TRBV6-5
CAWRQGTQYF,TGTGCCTGGAGACAGGGTACGCAGTATTTT,TRBJ2-3,.,once,TRBV30
CSARVTGLTNTIYF,TGCAGTGCTAGAGTCACAGGGCTGACGAACACCATATATTTT,TRBJ1-3,.,few,TRBV20-1
CSSFGQGVPEAFF,TGCAGCTCATTCGGACAGGGTGTGCCTGAAGCTTTCTTT,TRBJ1-1,TRBD1,few,TRBV29-1
CASSSSSALTRYEQYF,TGTGCCAGCAGTTCTAGTTCGGCGCTAACAAGGTACGAGCAGTACTTC,TRBJ2-7,.,.,TRBV6-2/TRBV6-3
CASSQDPITGRYYGYTF,TGCGCCAGCAGCCAAGACCCAATCACGGGCCGTTACTATGGCTACACCTTC,TRBJ1-2,.,.,TRBV4-1
CASSLVRGLSGNTIYF,TGTGCCAGCAGCTTAGTACGGGGACTTTCGGGAAACACCATATATTTT,TRBJ1-3,.,once,TRBV7-9